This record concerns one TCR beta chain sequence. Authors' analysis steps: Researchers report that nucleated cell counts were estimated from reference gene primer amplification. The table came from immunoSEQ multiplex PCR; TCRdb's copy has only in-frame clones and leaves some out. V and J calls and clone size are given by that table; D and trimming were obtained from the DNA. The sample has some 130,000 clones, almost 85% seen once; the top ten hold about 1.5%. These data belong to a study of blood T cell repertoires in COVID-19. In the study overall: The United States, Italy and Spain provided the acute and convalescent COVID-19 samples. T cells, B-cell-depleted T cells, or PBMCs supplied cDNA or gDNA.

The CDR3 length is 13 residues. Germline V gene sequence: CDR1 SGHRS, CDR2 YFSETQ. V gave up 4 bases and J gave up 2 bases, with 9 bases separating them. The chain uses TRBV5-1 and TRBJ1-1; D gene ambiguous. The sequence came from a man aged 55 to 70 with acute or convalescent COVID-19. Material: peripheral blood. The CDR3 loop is CASSPGFNTEAFF. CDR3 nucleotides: TGCGCCAGCAGCCCCGGGTTTAACACTGAAGCTTTCTTT.